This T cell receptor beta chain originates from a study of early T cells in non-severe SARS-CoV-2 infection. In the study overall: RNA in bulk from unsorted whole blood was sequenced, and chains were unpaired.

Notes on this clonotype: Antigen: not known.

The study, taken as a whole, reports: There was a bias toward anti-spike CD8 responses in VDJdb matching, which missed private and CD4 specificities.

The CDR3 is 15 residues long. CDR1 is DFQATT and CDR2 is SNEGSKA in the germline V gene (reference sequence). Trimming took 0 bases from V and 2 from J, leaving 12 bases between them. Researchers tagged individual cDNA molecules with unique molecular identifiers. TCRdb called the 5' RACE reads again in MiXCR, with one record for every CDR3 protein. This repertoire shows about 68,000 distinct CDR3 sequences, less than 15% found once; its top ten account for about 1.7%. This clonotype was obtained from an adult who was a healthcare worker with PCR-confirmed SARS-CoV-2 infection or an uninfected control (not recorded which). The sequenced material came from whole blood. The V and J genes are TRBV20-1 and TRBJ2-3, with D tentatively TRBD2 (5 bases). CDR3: CSARDLASITDTQYF. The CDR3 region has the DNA TGCAGTGCTAGAGATTTAGCGAGCATCACAGATACGCAGTATTTT.